This T cell receptor (beta chain) was obtained from a study of OX40 agonist ivuxolimab in advanced cancers. The overall study: The patients received agonistic anti-OX40 (CD134) antibody ivuxolimab. Three partial responders included one hepatocellular carcinoma patient and two cutaneous melanoma patients. Findings of the study overall: There were, on average, more expanded clones in CD8+ T cells than in CD4+. Researchers did not determine the expanded peripheral T cells' antigen specificity.

The data were produced by immunoSEQ multiplex PCR, yet TCRdb's version contains in-frame clones alone and is incomplete. The sample has fewer than 85,000 clones, 85% to 95% seen once. As for this clone: Its specificity is unknown.

J gave up 5 bases and V 5 bases, and 1 base lay outside the gene matches. The CDR3 has 13 residues. Germline V gene sequence: CDR1 MNHNS, CDR2 SASEGT. This chain uses TRBV6-1 with TRBJ1-4; 8 bases are shared with TRBD1. This clonotype was sampled from an adult with an advanced solid tumor such as melanoma, head and neck, liver or kidney cancer. The material was CD4+ or CD8+ T cells sorted from blood, obtained in a trial of the OX40 agonist ivuxolimab. In DNA form, the CDR3 reads TGTGCCAGCAGTTGGACAGGGAATGAAAAACTGTTTTTT. Amino acids: CASSWTGNEKLFF.